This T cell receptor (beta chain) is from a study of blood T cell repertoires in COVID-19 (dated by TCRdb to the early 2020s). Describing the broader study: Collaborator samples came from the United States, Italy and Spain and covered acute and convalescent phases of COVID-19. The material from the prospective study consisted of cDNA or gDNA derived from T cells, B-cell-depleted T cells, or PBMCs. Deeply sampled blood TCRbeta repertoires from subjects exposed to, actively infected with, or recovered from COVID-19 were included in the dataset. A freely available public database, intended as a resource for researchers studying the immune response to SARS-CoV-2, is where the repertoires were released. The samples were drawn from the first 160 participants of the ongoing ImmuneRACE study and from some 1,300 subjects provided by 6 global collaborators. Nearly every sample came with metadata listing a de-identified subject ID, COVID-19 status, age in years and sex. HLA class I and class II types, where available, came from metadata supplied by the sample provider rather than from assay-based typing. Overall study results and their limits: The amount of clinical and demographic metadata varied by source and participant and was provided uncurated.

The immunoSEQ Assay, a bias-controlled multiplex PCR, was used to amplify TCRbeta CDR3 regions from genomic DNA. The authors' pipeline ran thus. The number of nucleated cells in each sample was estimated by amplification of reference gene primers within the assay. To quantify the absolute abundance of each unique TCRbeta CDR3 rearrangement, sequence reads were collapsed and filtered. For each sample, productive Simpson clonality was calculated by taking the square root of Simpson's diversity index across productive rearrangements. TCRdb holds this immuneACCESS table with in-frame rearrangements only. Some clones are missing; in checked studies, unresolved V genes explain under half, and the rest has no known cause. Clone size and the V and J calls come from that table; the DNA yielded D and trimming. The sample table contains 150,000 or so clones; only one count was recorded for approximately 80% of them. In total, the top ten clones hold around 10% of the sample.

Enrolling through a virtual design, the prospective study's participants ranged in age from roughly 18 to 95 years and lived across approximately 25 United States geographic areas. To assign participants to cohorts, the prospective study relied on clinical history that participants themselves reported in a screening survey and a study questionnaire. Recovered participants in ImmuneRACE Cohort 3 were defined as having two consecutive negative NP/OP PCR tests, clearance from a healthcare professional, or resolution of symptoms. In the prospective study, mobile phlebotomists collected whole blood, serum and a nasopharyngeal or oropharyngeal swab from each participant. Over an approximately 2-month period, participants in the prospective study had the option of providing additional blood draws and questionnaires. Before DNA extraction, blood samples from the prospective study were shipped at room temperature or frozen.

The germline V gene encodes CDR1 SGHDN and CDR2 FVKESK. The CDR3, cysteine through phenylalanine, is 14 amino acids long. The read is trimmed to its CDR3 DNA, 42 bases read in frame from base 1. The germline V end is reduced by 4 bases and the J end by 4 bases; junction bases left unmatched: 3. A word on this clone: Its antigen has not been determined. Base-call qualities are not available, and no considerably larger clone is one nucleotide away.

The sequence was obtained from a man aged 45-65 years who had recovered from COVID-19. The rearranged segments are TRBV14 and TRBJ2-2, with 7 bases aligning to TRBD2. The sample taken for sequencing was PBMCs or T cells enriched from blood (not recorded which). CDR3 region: CASSLWEGTGELFF. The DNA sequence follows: TGTGCCAGCAGCCTCTGGGAGGGCACCGGGGAGCTGTTTTTT. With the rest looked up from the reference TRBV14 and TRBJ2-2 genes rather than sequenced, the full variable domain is EAGVTQFPSHSVIEKGQTVTLRCDPISGHDNLYWYRRVMGKEIKFLLHFVKESKQDESGMPNNRFLAERTGGTYSTLKVQPAELEDSGVYFCASSLWEGTGELFFGEGSRLTVL.